These 21 T cell receptor beta chains were sequenced from one sample in a study of blood T cell repertoires in COVID-19 (dated by TCRdb to the early 2020s). The library was built by means of the immunoSEQ multiplex PCR assay. The source is immuneACCESS, and TCRdb retained only in-frame sequences with V and J called. Part of the clones is not carried over; for the studies checked, unresolved V genes explain less than half of this, and the remainder is unexplained. For this sample there are 55,000 to 75,000 clones; 80% to 90% appear just once. The ten top clones hold around 6.5% of the sample. The specimen was peripheral blood. The receptors originated from a human donor in a cohort sampled during active COVID-19.

The chain recombines TRBV6-1 with TRBJ2-1, with D possibly being TRBD2 (6 bases). The V gene lost 1 base and the J gene lost 4 bases, with 14 bases spanning the gap. This CDR3 has 16 amino acids. Germline V CDR1 and CDR2: MNHNS, SASEGT. In nucleotides, the CDR3 is TGTGCCAGCAGTGAAGTTGGGGGAGGAACGTACAATGAGCAGTTCTTC. Its translation: CASSEVGGGTYNEQFF.

V gene TRBV3-1 (or the pseudogene TRBV3-2) combines with J gene TRBJ1-1, with 7 bases lining up with TRBD1. The CDR3 sequence is 14 residues long. Germline CDR1 and CDR2: LGHDT and YNNKEL (reference sequence). The J segment lost 1 base and the V segment lost 5 bases, leaving 4 bases of the junction unmatched. The CDR3 here is CASSFRTGNTEAFF. As DNA, the CDR3 is TGTGCCAGCAGCTTCCGGACAGGGAACACTGAAGCTTTCTTT.

The chain combines TRBV6-5 with TRBJ2-5; D may be TRBD2 (6 bases). The V end was cut by 7 bases, the J end by 2 bases, with 17 bases between. The CDR3 has 15 amino acids. The germline V gene has CDR1 MNHEY and CDR2 SVGAGI. CDR3 nucleotide sequence: TGTGCCAGCACTAATCGGGGAGGAGGGCAAGAGACCCAGTACTTC. Its protein product is CASTNRGGGQETQYF.

The V gene is TRBV5-4, the J gene TRBJ2-7, with 10 bases lining up with TRBD1. This CDR3 has 15 amino acids. CDR1 is SGHNT, CDR2 YYREEE, per germline (reference sequence). J was trimmed by 4 bases and V by 4 bases; bases with no gene match: 8. CDR3 bases: TGTGCCAGCAGCGCGCCGGGACAGGGGCGGTACGAGCAGTACTTC. It yields the protein CASSAPGQGRYEQYF.

The V gene is TRBV1, the J gene TRBJ2-2; TRBD1, as called in the table, went unchecked against the DNA. TRBV1 corresponds to a pseudogene. This CDR3 is built from 14 residues. The CDR3 loop reads CTSSPGTEEGELFF. In DNA form, the CDR3 reads TGCACCAGCAGCCCCGGGACAGAGGAAGGGGAGCTGTTTTTT.

The V and J genes are TRBV27 and TRBJ2-1, with unresolved D. The V end was cut by 9 bases, the J end by 7 bases, with 19 bases between. Germline CDR1 reads MNHEY; CDR2 reads SMNVEV (reference sequence). CDR3 size: 14 residues. The CDR3 reads CARTCRVPRNEQFF. The CDR3 region has the DNA TGTGCCAGGACCTGCCGGGTTCCGAGGAATGAGCAGTTCTTC.

Concerning this clone: At one of its ends the junction is not consistent with the germline gene, which may arise from a read error. V gene TRBV18 combines with J gene TRBJ2-3, with 7 positions matching TRBD2. In germline, CDR1 is KGHSH, CDR2 LQKENI. The CDR3 length is 13 residues. The DNA of the CDR3 is TGTGCCAGCTCACTGACTAGCAAAGATACGCAGTATTTT. This encodes CASSLTSKDTQYF.

This chain connects TRBV13 to TRBJ2-7; 9 bases are shared with TRBD2. V lost 5 bases to trimming and J lost 2 bases; unmatched junction nucleotides: 10. This CDR3 contains 16 residues. CDR1 is PRHDT, CDR2 FYEKMQ, per germline (reference sequence). The CDR3 DNA reads TGTGCCAGCAGCCTCTGGACTAGCGAATACACCTACGAGCAGTACTTC. The encoded protein is CASSLWTSEYTYEQYF.

The CDR3 nucleotides read TGTGCCAGCAGCTTGGAACTGACAGGCCAGTACTTC. Translating gives CASSLELTGQYF. This chain joins TRBV5-6 and TRBJ2-5; D may be TRBD1 (6 bases). V was pared by 0 bases and J by 10 bases, with 10 bases between. CDR1 SGHDT and CDR2 YYEEEE come from the germline V gene. The CDR3 is made up of 12 amino acids. The variable domain in full, with the rest retrieved from reference TRBV5-6 and TRBJ2-5, is DAGVTQSPTHLIKTRGQQVTLRCSPKSGHDTVSWYQQALGQGPQFIFQYYEEEERQRGNFPDRFSGHQFPNYSSELNVNALLLGDSALYLCASSLELTGQYFGPGTRLLVL.

The chain is built from TRBV10-1 and TRBJ1-1, with TRBD1 identical over 8 bases. The J segment lost 8 bases and the V segment lost 9 bases, leaving 5 bases of the junction unmatched. This CDR3 comprises 11 residues. Germline V gene sequence: CDR1 WNHNN, CDR2 SYGVQD (reference sequence). This CDR3 is CASQGQAEAFF. Here the CDR3 DNA reads TGCGCCAGTCAGGGACAGGCAGAAGCTTTCTTT.

The gene calls are TRBV11-3 and TRBJ1-5; 10 bases are shared with TRBD1. The germline V gene has CDR1 SGHNT and CDR2 YENEEA. The CDR3 consists of 15 residues. The V gene end was trimmed by 5 bases and the J gene end by 9 bases; junction bases not matched to a gene: 10. The CDR3 region has the DNA TGTGCCAGCAGCCCGCAAGACAGGGGGCGGGGGCCCCAGCATTTT. Its translation is CASSPQDRGRGPQHF. Full variable domain (missing parts from reference TRBV11-3 and TRBJ1-5): EAGVVQSPRYKIIEKKQPVAFWCNPISGHNTLYWYLQNLGQGPELLIRYENEEAVDDSQLPKDRFSAERLKGVDSTLKIQPAELGDSAVYLCASSPQDRGRGPQHFGDGTRLSIL.

The V and J genes are TRBV24-1 and TRBJ2-5; 11 bases align to TRBD1. The CDR3 has 14 residues. The trim removed 8 bases at V and 2 bases at J, leaving 3 bases unmatched. From germline, CDR1 is KGHDR and CDR2 SFDVKD. CDR3 sequence: CATNGDRGQETQYF. In DNA, the CDR3 is TGTGCCACCAACGGGGACAGGGGGCAAGAGACCCAGTACTTC.

This clone is a singleton in its sample. The CDR3: CASSPRRGAANEKLFF. CDR3 DNA sequence: TGTGCCAGCTCACCTCGCAGGGGGGCTGCTAATGAAAAACTGTTTTTT. The V call is TRBV18, the J call TRBJ1-4; 7 nucleotides agree with TRBD1. The V gene end was trimmed by 3 bases and the J gene end by 3 bases; junction bases not matched to a gene: 7. This CDR3 has 16 residues. Per the germline V gene, CDR1 is KGHSH and CDR2 is LQKENI.

The J gene is TRBJ1-2, the V gene TRBV28, with unresolved D. V was clipped by 7 bases and J by 0 bases, with 12 bases between them. Germline V lookup: CDR1 MDHEN, CDR2 SYDVKM. The length of the CDR3 is 14 residues. The CDR3 reads CASTLGQANYGYTF. The DNA of the CDR3 is TGTGCCAGCACCCTGGGCCAAGCTAACTATGGCTACACCTTC.

The CDR3 here is CASSLSGGNTIYF. The CDR3 coding sequence is TGTGCCAGCAGTTTATCCGGGGGAAACACCATATATTTT. The chain uses TRBV27 and TRBJ1-3; unclear D gene. CDR3 size: 13 residues. CDR1 and CDR2 (germline): MNHEY, SMNVEV (reference sequence). V was cut by 0 bases and J by 4 bases, with 4 bases left in between.

Only a few counts were recorded for this clone. The gene calls are TRBV30 and TRBJ2-7, with TRBD1 matching over 8 bases. J gave up 3 bases and V 2 bases, and 9 bases lay outside the gene matches. CDR1 is GTSNPN, CDR2 SVGIG, per germline (reference sequence). The CDR3 runs 15 residues. CDR3 region: CAWSRTGGLGYEQYF. DNA of the CDR3: TGTGCCTGGAGTCGCACAGGGGGACTTGGCTACGAGCAGTACTTC.

V gene TRBV20-1 combines with J gene TRBJ2-3; D unclear. This CDR3 is built from 11 residues. Germline CDR1 DFQATT, CDR2 SNEGSKA (reference sequence). Between the trimmed V and J ends, which lost 4 bases and 14 bases, there was a span of 16 bases. CDR3 protein: CSATVGVSPYF. CDR3 DNA sequence: TGCAGTGCTACCGTGGGCGTTTCCCCGTATTTT.

The V and J genes are TRBV5-8 and TRBJ2-4, with 7 bases that match TRBD2. The CDR3 consists of 15 residues. Germline V lookup: CDR1 SGHTS, CDR2 YDEGEE. V lost 4 bases to trimming and J lost 0 bases; unmatched junction nucleotides: 4. CDR3 protein: CASSAWGGAKNIQYF. The CDR3 DNA is TGTGCCAGCAGCGCCTGGGGGGGAGCCAAAAACATTCAGTACTTC.

The chain is built from TRBV19 and TRBJ1-1; maybe TRBD1 (6 bases). The CDR3 has 13 amino acids. Germline values: CDR1 LNHDA, CDR2 SQIVND (reference sequence). V lost 7 bases to trimming and J lost 7 bases, with 16 bases between them. Here the CDR3 reads CASIGTGTYEAFF. CDR3 DNA sequence: TGTGCCAGTATTGGAACAGGGACATATGAAGCTTTCTTT.

This clone occurred a few times. The chain links TRBV4-2 to TRBJ1-2; D is unresolved. The CDR3 is 15 amino acids. CDR1 LGHNA and CDR2 YNFKEQ come from the germline V gene. The V end lost 5 bases, the J end lost 5 bases, and 18 bases lay between the germline ends. The CDR3 DNA sequence: TGTGCCAGCAGCGTAGCAGCCGCCGAGGATTATGGCTACACCTTC. Its protein product is CASSVAAAEDYGYTF.

The chain links TRBV5-1 to TRBJ2-5, with 8 positions matching TRBD1. This CDR3 comprises 14 residues. Germline V gives CDR1 SGHRS, CDR2 YFSETQ. V gave up 0 bases and J gave up 4 bases; unmatched junction bases: 2. The CDR3 DNA follows: TGCGCCAGCAGCTTGGAGGACAGGGCAGAGACCCAGTACTTC. Translation: CASSLEDRAETQYF. The entire variable domain, with the rest obtained from reference TRBV5-1 and TRBJ2-5, is as follows: KAGVTQTPRYLIKTRGQQVTLSCSPISGHRSVSWYQQTPGQGLQFLFEYFSETQRNKGNFPGRFSGRQFSNSRSEMNVSTLELGDSALYLCASSLEDRAETQYFGPGTRLLVL.